What follows is one T cell receptor beta chain and its context. As yet, its antigen is unknown. The data stem from a study of T cell responses to AZD1222 COVID-19 vaccine. Regarding the study as a whole: Females outnumbered males among donors, who were mostly white British; clonal diversity was possibly underestimated. Nearly half of spike-specific TCRs reportedly target unmutated variant regions.

Looked up from germline, CDR1 is ENHRY and CDR2 is SYGVKD. The CDR3 spans 13 residues. The germline V and J ends were trimmed by 6 bases and 1 base, with 9 bases remaining between them. Method: immunoSEQ multiplex PCR; TCRdb's copy keeps in-frame clones and lacks some. Of 95,000 to 100,000 clones listed, less than 85% are singletons. The chain is built from TRBV10-3 and TRBJ1-2, with D unresolved. Source: peripheral blood, taken 28 days after the second AZD1222 dose. This receptor was obtained from an adult who received the AZD1222 COVID-19 vaccine. The CDR3 spells CAISPGGNYGYTF. The DNA for the CDR3 is TGTGCCATCAGCCCAGGTGGTAACTATGGCTACACCTTC.